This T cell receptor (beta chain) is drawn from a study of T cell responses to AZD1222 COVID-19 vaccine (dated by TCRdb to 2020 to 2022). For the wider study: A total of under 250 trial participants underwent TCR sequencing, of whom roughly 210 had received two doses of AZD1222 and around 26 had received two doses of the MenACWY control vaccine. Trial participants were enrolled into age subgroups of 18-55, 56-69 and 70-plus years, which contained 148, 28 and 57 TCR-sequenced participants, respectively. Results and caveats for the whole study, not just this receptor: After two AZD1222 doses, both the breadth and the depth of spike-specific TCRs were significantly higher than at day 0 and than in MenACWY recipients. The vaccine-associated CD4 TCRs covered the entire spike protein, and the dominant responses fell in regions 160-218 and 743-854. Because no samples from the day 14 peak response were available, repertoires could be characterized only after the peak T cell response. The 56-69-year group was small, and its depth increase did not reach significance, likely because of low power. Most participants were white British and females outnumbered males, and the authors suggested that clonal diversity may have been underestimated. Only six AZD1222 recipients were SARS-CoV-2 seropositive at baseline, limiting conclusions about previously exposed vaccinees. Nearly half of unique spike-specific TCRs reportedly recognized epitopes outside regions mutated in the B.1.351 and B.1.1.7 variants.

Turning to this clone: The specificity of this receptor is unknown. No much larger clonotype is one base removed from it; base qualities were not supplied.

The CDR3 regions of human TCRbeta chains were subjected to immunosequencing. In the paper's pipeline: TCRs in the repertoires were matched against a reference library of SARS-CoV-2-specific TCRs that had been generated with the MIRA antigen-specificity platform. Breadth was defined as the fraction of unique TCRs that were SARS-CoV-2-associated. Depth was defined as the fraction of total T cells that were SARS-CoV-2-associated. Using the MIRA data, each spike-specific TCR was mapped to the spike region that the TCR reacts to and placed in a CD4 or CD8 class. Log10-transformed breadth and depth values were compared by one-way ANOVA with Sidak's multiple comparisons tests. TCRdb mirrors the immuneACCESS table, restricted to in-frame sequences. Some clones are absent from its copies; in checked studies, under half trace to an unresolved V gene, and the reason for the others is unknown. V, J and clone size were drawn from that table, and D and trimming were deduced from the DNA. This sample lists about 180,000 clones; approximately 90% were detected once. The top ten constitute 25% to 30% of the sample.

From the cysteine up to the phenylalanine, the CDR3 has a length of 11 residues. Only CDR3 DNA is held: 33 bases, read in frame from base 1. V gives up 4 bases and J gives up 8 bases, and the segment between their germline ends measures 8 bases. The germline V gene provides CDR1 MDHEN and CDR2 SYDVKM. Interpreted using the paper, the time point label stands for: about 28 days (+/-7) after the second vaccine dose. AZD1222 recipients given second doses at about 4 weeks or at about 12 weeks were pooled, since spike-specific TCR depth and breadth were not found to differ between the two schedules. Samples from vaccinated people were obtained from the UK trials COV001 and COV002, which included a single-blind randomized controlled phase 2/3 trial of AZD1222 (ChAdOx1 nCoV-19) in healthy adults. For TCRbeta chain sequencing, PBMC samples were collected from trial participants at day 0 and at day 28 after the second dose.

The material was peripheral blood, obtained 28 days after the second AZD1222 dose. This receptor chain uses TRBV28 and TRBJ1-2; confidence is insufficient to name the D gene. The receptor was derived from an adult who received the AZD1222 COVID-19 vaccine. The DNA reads TGTGCCAGCAGTTCATTACGGGGCTACACCTTC. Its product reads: CASSSLRGYTF.